This T cell receptor (beta chain) derives from a study of neoadjuvant nivolumab and ipilimumab in lung cancer. The germline V gene has CDR1 GTSNPN and CDR2 SVGIG (reference sequence). CDR3 length: 12 residues. Trimming took 5 bases from V and 5 from J; bases not matched to a gene: 5. Study outcomes and limitations: Resected-tumor TCR richness correlated positively with pretherapy blood richness. Pathologic regression was not significantly tied to TCR clonality. Only two of four nivolumab-treated tumors gained richness and clonality by surgery.

Assay used: immunoSEQ multiplex PCR; TCRdb lists only in-frame clones, some missing. The top ten clones hold 23% of a sample with approximately 23,000 clones, roughly 85% of them seen once. A note on this clone: Its antigen is undetermined.

The sequenced sample was peripheral blood, obtained before neoadjuvant nivolumab, alone or with ipilimumab. The clonotype comes from an adult with non-small cell lung cancer. The rearrangement joins TRBV30 to TRBJ1-1; 7 bases are a match to TRBD1. The CDR3 sequence is CAWRQGETEAFF. CDR3 DNA sequence: TGTGCCTGGCGTCAGGGGGAAACTGAAGCTTTCTTT.